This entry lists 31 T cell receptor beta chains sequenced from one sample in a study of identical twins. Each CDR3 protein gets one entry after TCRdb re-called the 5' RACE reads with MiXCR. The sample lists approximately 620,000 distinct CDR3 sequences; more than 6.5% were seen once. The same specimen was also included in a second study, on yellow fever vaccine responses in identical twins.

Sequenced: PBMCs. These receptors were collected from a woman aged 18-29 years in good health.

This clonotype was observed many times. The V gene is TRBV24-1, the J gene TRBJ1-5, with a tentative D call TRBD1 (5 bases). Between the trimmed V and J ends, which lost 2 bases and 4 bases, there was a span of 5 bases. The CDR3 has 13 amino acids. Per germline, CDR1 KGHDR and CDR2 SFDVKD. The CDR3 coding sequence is TGTGCCACCAGTGATTGGGGGAATCAGCCCCAGCATTTT. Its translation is CATSDWGNQPQHF.

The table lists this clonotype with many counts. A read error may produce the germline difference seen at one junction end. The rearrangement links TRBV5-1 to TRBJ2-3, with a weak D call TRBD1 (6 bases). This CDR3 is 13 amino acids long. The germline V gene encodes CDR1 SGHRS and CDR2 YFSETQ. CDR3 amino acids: CASSSGGTDTQYF. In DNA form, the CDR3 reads TGTGCCAGCAGCTCAGGGGGCACAGATACGCAGTATTTT.

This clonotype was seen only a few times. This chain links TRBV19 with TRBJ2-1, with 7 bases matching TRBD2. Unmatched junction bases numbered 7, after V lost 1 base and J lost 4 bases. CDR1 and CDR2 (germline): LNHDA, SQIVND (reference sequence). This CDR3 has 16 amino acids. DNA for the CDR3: TGTGCCAGTAGTATAGGCGGGGGACGGGAATACAATGAGCAGTTCTTC. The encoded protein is CASSIGGGREYNEQFF.

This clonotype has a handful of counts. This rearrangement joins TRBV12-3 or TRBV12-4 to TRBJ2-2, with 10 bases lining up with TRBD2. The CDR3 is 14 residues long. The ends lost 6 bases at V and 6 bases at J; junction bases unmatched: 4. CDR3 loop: CASRSSGRAGELFF. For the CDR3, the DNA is TGTGCCAGCAGATCCAGCGGGAGGGCCGGGGAGCTGTTTTTT.

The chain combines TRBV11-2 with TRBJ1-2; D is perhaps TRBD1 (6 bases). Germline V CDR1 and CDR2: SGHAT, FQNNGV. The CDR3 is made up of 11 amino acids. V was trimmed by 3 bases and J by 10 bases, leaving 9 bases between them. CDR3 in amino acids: CASSLTGHYTF. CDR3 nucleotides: TGTGCCAGCAGCTTGACAGGACACTACACCTTC. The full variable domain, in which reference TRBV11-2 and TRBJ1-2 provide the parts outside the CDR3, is EAGVAQSPRYKIIEKRQSVAFWCNPISGHATLYWYQQILGQGPKLLIQFQNNGVVDDSQLPKDRFSAERLKGVDSTLKIQPAKLEDSAVYLCASSLTGHYTFGSGTRLTVV.

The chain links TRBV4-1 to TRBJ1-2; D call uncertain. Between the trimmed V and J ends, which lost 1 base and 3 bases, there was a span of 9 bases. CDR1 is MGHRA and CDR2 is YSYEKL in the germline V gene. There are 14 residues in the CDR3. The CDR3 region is CASSQVTWDYGYTF. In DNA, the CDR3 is TGCGCCAGCAGCCAAGTAACCTGGGACTATGGCTACACCTTC.

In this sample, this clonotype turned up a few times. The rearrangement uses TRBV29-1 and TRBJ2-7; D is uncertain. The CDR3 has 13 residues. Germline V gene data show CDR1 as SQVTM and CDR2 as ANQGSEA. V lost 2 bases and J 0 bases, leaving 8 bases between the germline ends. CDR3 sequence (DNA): TGCAGCGTTGAAACAGCGAGCTCCTACGAGCAGTACTTC. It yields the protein CSVETASSYEQYF.

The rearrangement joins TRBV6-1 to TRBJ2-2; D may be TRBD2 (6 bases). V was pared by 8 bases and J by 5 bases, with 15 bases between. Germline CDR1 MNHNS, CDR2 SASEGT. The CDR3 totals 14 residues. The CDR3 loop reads CASLRTGGTGELFF. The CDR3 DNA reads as TGTGCCAGCCTACGGACTGGGGGGACCGGGGAGCTGTTTTTT.

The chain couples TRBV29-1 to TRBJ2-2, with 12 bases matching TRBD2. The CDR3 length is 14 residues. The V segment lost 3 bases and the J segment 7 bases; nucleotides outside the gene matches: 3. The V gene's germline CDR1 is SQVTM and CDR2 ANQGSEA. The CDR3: CSVDGLAGSGELFF. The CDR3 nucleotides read TGCAGCGTTGATGGACTAGCGGGGAGCGGGGAGCTGTTTTTT.

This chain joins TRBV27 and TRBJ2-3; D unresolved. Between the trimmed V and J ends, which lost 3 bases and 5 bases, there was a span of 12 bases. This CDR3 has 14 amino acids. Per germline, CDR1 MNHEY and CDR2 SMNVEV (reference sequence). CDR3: CASSFSVQVDTQYF. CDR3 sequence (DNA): TGTGCCAGCAGTTTTTCGGTCCAGGTAGATACGCAGTATTTT.

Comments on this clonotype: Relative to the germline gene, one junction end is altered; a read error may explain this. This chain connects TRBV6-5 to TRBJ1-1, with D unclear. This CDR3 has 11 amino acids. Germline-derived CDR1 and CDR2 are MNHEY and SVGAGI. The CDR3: CASSYGPNRVF. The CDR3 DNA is TGTGCCAGCAGTTACGGGCCCAACCGCGTCTTT.

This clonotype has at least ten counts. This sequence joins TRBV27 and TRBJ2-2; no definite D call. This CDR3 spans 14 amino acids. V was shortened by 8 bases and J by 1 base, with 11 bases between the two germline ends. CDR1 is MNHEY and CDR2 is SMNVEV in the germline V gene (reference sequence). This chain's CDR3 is CASCWTLNTGELFF. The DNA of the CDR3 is TGTGCCAGCTGCTGGACGCTGAACACCGGGGAGCTGTTTTTT.

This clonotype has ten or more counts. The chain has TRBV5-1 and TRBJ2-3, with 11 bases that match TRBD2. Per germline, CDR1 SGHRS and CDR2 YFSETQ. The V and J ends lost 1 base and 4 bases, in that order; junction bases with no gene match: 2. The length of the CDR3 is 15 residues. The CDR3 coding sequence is TGCGCCAGCAGCTTGACTAGCGGGAGTTCAGATACGCAGTATTTT. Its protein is CASSLTSGSSDTQYF. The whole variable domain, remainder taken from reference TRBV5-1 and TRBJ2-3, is KAGVTQTPRYLIKTRGQQVTLSCSPISGHRSVSWYQQTPGQGLQFLFEYFSETQRNKGNFPGRFSGRQFSNSRSEMNVSTLELGDSALYLCASSLTSGSSDTQYFGPGTRLTVL.

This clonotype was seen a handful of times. CDR3 DNA sequence: TGCGCCAGCACCGGGACGGTTACTAATGAAAAACTGTTTTTT. Protein product: CASTGTVTNEKLFF. The chain combines TRBV10-2 with TRBJ1-4; possible D gene TRBD1, 5 bases. The V end was cut by 7 bases, the J end by 2 bases, with 11 bases between. This CDR3 is built from 14 residues. The germline CDR1 and CDR2 sequences are WSHSY and SAAADI.

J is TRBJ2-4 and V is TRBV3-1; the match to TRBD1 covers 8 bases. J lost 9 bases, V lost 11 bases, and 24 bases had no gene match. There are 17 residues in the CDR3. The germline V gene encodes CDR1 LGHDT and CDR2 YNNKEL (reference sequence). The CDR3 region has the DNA TGTGCCTCCTGCCAAGATAGCCAGGGGGCGCGAGAGGGCATTCAGTACTTC. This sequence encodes CASCQDSQGAREGIQYF. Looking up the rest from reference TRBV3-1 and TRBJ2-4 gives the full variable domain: DTAVSQTPKYLVTQMGNDKSIKCEQNLGHDTMYWYKQDSKKFLKIMFSYNNKELIINETVPNRFSPKSPDKAHLNLHINSLELGDSAVYFCASCQDSQGAREGIQYFGAGTRLSVL.

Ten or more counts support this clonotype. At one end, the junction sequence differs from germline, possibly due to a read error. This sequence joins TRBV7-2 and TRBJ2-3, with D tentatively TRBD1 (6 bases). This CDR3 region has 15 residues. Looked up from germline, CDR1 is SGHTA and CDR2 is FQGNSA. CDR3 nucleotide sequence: TGTGCCAGCAGTTTAGGTGGGGGCAACACAGATACGCAGTATTTT. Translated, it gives CASSLGGGNTDTQYF.

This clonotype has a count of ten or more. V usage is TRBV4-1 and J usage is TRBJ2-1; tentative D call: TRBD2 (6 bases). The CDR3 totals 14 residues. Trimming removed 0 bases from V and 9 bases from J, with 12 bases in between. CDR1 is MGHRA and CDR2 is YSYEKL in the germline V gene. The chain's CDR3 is CASSQDLAIGEQFF. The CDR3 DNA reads TGCGCCAGCAGCCAAGACCTAGCGATAGGTGAGCAGTTCTTC.

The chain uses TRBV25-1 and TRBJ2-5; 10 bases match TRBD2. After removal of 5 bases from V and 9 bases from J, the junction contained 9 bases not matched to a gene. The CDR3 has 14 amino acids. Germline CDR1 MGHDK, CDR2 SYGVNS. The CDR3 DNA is TGTGCCAGCAGTAGAGCGGGGGGGACTGAGGCCCAGTACTTC. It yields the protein CASSRAGGTEAQYF.

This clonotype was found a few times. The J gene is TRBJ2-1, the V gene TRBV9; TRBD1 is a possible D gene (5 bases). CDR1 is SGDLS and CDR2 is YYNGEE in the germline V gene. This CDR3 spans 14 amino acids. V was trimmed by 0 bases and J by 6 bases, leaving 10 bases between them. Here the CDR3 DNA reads TGTGCCAGCAGCGTAGCGGACACGCCCAATGAGCAGTTCTTC. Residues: CASSVADTPNEQFF.

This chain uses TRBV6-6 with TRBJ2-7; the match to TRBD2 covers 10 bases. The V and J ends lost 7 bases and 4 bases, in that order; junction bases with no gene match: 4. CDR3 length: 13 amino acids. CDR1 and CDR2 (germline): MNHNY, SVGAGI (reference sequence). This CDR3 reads CASTRTSGYEQYF. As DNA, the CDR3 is TGTGCCAGCACTCGGACTAGCGGATACGAGCAGTACTTC.

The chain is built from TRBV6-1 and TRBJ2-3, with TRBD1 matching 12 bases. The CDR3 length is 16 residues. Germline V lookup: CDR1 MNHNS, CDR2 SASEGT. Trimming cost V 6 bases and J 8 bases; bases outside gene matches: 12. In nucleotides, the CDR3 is TGTGCCAGCAGCCCTGCGGGACAGGGGGCCGCGAGTACGCAGTATTTT. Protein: CASSPAGQGAASTQYF.

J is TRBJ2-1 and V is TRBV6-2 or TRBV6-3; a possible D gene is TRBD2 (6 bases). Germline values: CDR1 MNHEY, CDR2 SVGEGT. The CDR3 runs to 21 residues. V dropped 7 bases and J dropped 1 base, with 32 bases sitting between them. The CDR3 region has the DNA TGTGCCAGCATCAAGGCGAGTGCGGGGCTCCTCGAGTATGTTTCCTACAATGAGCAGTTCTTC. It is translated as CASIKASAGLLEYVSYNEQFF.

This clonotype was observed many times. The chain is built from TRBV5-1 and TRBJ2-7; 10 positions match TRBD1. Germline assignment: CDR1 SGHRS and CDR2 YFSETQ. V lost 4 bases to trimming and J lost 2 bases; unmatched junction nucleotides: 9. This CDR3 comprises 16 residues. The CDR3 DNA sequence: TGCGCCAGCAGCCCGGGACAGGGGAAAGATCCCTACGAGCAGTACTTC. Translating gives CASSPGQGKDPYEQYF.

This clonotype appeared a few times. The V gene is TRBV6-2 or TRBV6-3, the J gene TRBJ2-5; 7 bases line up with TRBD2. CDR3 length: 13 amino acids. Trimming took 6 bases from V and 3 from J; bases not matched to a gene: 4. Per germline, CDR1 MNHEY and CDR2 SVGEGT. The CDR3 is CASRHLAEETQYF. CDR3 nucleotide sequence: TGTGCCAGCAGACATCTAGCGGAAGAGACCCAGTACTTC.

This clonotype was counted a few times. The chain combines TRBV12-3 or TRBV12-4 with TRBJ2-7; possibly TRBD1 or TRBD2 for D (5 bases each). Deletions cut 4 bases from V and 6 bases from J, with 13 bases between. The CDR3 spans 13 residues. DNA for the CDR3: TGTGCCAGCAGTTCCGGGACGGACCCCGAGCAGTACTTC. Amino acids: CASSSGTDPEQYF.

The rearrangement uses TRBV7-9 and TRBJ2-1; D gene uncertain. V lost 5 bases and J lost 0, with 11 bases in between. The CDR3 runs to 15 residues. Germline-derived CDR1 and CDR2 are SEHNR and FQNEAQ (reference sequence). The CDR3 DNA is TGTGCCAGCAGCCGGCCTGCCCGCTCCTACAATGAGCAGTTCTTC. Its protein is CASSRPARSYNEQFF.

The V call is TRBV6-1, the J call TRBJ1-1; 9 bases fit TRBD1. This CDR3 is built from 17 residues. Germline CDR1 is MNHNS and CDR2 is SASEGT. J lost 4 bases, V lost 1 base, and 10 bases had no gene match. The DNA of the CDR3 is TGTGCCAGCAGTGAAGGGACAGGGGCGTCCATAACCACTGAAGCTTTCTTT. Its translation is CASSEGTGASITTEAFF.

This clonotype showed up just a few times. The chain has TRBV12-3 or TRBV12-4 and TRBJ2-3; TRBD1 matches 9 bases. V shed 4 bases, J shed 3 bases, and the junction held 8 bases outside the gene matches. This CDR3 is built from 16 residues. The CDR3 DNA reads TGTGCCAGCAGTTCCTACAGGGGGCCGTTTACAGATACGCAGTATTTT. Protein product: CASSSYRGPFTDTQYF.

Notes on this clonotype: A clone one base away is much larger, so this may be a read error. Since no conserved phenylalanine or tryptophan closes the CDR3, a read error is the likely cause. The chain's CDR3 is CASKLTGELFL. Here the CDR3 DNA reads TGTGCCAGCAAACTAACCGGGGAGCTGTTTTTA. V and J are TRBV28 and TRBJ2-2; D is unclear. Germline loops: CDR1 MDHEN, CDR2 SYDVKM. Trimming cost V 7 bases and J 5 bases, with 5 bases left between them. The length of the CDR3 is 11 residues.

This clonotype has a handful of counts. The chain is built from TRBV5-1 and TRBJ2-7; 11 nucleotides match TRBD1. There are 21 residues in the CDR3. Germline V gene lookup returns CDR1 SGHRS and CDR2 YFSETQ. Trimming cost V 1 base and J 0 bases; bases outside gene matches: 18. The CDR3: CASSLWGPGTGGRGSSYEQYF. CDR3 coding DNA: TGCGCCAGCAGCTTGTGGGGTCCCGGGACAGGGGGACGCGGGAGCTCCTACGAGCAGTACTTC.

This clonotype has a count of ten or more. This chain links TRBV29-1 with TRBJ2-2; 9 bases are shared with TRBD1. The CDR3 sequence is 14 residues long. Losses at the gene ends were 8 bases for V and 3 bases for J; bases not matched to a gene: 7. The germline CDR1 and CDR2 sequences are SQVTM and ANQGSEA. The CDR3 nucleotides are TGCAGCCCTCCTAGGACAGGGGACACCGGGGAGCTGTTTTTT. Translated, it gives CSPPRTGDTGELFF.